The entry that follows covers one TCR beta chain sequence. No antigen is known for it. It was with 60 Vbeta and 13 Jbeta primers that the PCR ran. Some clones are missing from TCRdb's copy, which holds only in-frame ones; the method was immunoSEQ multiplex PCR. The data contain 95,000 to 150,000 clones, 77% of them singletons. This specimen comes from a study of cytomegalovirus exposure and HLA in healthy donors. General observations from the study: Analyses of presence/absence relied on an assumption of roughly uniform sequencing depth across donors.

This CDR3 is built from 18 residues. Losses at the gene ends were 4 bases for V and 1 base for J; bases not matched to a gene: 11. The V gene's germline CDR1 is MGHRA and CDR2 YSYEKL. The TCR originated in a man aged 18 to 29 in good health and CMV-seropositive. J is TRBJ2-2 and V is TRBV4-1, with 8 bases identical to TRBD1. The source material was PBMCs. CDR3 DNA: TGCGCCAGCAGCCTACGACACACCGGGACAGGGAACACCGGGGAGCTGTTTTTT. Translation: CASSLRHTGTGNTGELFF.